One sample yielded the 20 T cell receptor beta chains listed below, sequenced in a study of blood T cell repertoires in COVID-19. Assay: immunoSEQ multiplex PCR; the TCRdb copy retains only in-frame clones and omits some. The sample has over 40,000 clones, about 82% seen once; the top ten hold roughly 15%. The sample consisted of peripheral blood. The receptors originated from a human donor in a cohort sampled during active COVID-19.

This rearrangement joins TRBV18 to TRBJ1-5, with D possibly being TRBD1 (6 bases). The CDR3 totals 14 residues. Trimming took 1 base from V and 9 from J, leaving 13 bases between them. CDR1 KGHSH and CDR2 LQKENI come from the germline V gene. CDR3 in amino acids: CASSPLGQSRPQHF. In DNA form, the CDR3 reads TGTGCCAGCTCACCACTAGGACAGAGTCGGCCCCAGCATTTT.

This chain joins TRBV19 and TRBJ2-1; 11 bases agree with TRBD2. Germline V gene lookup returns CDR1 LNHDA and CDR2 SQIVND (reference sequence). Trimming at V came to 6 bases and at J to 0 bases, leaving 10 bases not matched to a gene. The CDR3 loop spans 18 amino acids. The chain's CDR3 is CASRPSSGRARSYNEQFF. In DNA form, the CDR3 reads TGTGCCAGTAGGCCGAGTAGCGGGAGGGCCCGCTCCTACAATGAGCAGTTCTTC.

The chain couples TRBV5-1 to TRBJ2-3; 12 bases agree with TRBD2. This CDR3 has 16 residues. The V and J ends lost 4 bases and 4 bases, in that order; junction bases with no gene match: 7. Germline V gives CDR1 SGHRS, CDR2 YFSETQ. This CDR3 is CASSLLTSGSPDTQYF. The CDR3 DNA follows: TGCGCCAGCAGCCTGCTGACTAGCGGGAGTCCAGATACGCAGTATTTT.

The chain couples TRBV7-8 to TRBJ1-1; TRBD1 aligns across 7 bases. Trimming removed 5 bases from V and 0 bases from J; junction bases left unmatched: 9. CDR1 is SGHVS and CDR2 is FQNEAQ in the germline V gene. This CDR3 contains 16 residues. The CDR3 reads CASSPGAGGMNTEAFF. The CDR3 nucleotides read TGTGCCAGCAGCCCTGGGGCAGGGGGTATGAACACTGAAGCTTTCTTT.

The genes are TRBV7-2 and TRBJ1-4; no clear D. The germline V gene has CDR1 SGHTA and CDR2 FQGNSA. Trimming cost V 4 bases and J 5 bases, with 14 bases left between them. The CDR3 is made up of 15 amino acids. The CDR3 loop is CASSSREGPNEKLFF. The CDR3 coding sequence is TGTGCCAGCAGCTCGCGGGAAGGGCCGAATGAAAAACTGTTTTTT. The whole variable domain, remainder taken from reference TRBV7-2 and TRBJ1-4, is GAGVSQSPSNKVTEKGKDVELRCDPISGHTALYWYRQSLGQGLEFLIYFQGNSAPDKSGLPSDRFSAERTGGSVSTLTIQRTQQEDSAVYLCASSSREGPNEKLFFGSGTQLSVL.

This clone turned up a few times. V gene TRBV2 combines with J gene TRBJ2-7; 8 nucleotides agree with TRBD1. This CDR3 region has 15 residues. Germline V gives CDR1 SNHLY, CDR2 FYNNEI. V gave up 5 bases and J gave up 3 bases; unmatched junction bases: 9. CDR3 amino acids: CASSQQRQGNYEQYF. The CDR3 DNA reads as TGTGCCAGCAGTCAACAAAGACAGGGGAACTACGAGCAGTACTTC. Full variable domain (remainder filled in from reference TRBV2 and TRBJ2-7): EPEVTQTPSHQVTQMGQEVILRCVPISNHLYFYWYRQILGQKVEFLVSFYNNEISEKSEIFDDQFSVERPDGSNFTLKIRSTKLEDSAMYFCASSQQRQGNYEQYFGPGTRLTVT.

The chain carries TRBV19 and TRBJ2-5, with 14 bases lining up with TRBD2. The V gene's germline CDR1 is LNHDA and CDR2 SQIVND (reference sequence). This CDR3 region has 16 residues. J gave up 2 bases and V 5 bases, and 4 bases lay outside the gene matches. CDR3 DNA sequence: TGTGCCAGTAGTGTCGGACTAGCGGGGGGACAAGAGACCCAGTACTTC. The encoded protein is CASSVGLAGGQETQYF.

The chain joins TRBV3-1 (or the pseudogene TRBV3-2) to TRBJ1-3; no clear D. The V end lost 0 bases, the J end lost 7 bases, and 4 bases lay between the germline ends. CDR1 and CDR2 (germline): LGHDT, YNNKEL (reference sequence). The CDR3 is 12 residues long. CDR3 in amino acids: CASSQDRNTIYF. CDR3 bases: TGTGCCAGCAGCCAAGATCGGAACACCATATATTTT.

This chain uses TRBV25-1 with TRBJ2-5; weak D call: TRBD1 (6 bases). Trimming took 6 bases from V and 5 from J, leaving 22 bases between them. This CDR3 spans 16 amino acids. The germline gives CDR1 MGHDK, CDR2 SYGVNS. CDR3 sequence: CASSQTNRVTSETQYF. The CDR3 DNA sequence: TGTGCCAGCAGCCAAACCAACAGGGTGACCTCCGAGACCCAGTACTTC.

The chain combines TRBV6-5 with TRBJ1-1, with D hard to call. Trimming removed 6 bases from V and 1 base from J, with 15 bases in between. Germline assignment: CDR1 MNHEY and CDR2 SVGAGI. The length of the CDR3 is 15 residues. The CDR3 spells CASSLGGGPNTEAFF. The CDR3 DNA follows: TGTGCCAGCAGCTTGGGTGGAGGGCCGAACACTGAAGCTTTCTTT.

The rearrangement uses TRBV7-9 and TRBJ2-6; 7 nucleotides agree with TRBD1. The CDR3 is made up of 18 amino acids. Germline-derived CDR1 and CDR2 are SEHNR and FQNEAQ (reference sequence). V gave up 4 bases and J gave up 0 bases; unmatched junction bases: 9. The CDR3 here is CASSSTGRKASGANVLTF. CDR3 sequence (DNA): TGTGCCAGCAGCTCGACAGGGAGAAAAGCCTCTGGGGCCAACGTCCTGACTTTC.

CDR3 amino acids: CASSLEGMMGTDTQYF. In DNA, the CDR3 is TGCGCCAGCAGCTTGGAGGGGATGATGGGCACAGATACGCAGTATTTT. The chain carries TRBV5-1 and TRBJ2-3; D perhaps matches TRBD1 (5 bases). V shed 0 bases and J shed 1 base, with 12 bases lying between them. The CDR3 contains 16 residues. Germline-derived CDR1 and CDR2 are SGHRS and YFSETQ.

The V call is TRBV12-2, the J call TRBJ2-7; TRBD1, as called in the table, went unchecked against the DNA. TRBV12-2 is recorded as a pseudogene. The CDR3 length is 20 residues. CDR3 protein: CASRPHPQFWTGQGVYEQYF. CDR3 bases: TGTGCAAGTCGCCCGCACCCGCAGTTCTGGACCGGACAGGGAGTCTACGAGCAGTACTTC.

V and J are TRBV19 and TRBJ2-2; a weak D match, TRBD1 (5 bases). This CDR3 region has 13 residues. Germline V gene sequence: CDR1 LNHDA, CDR2 SQIVND (reference sequence). With 11 bases removed from V and 1 base from J, the gap between germline ends came to 11 bases. CDR3 nucleotide sequence: TGTGCCGGGCGAAGGGGGAACACCGGGGAGCTGTTTTTT. It yields the protein CAGRRGNTGELFF.

The CDR3 DNA follows: TGCGCCAGCAGCCCCCTTTGGTTCGGGGACAGGTTTCAAGAGCAGTACTTC. Translated, it gives CASSPLWFGDRFQEQYF. The genes are TRBV4-1 and TRBJ2-7; 8 bases are a match to TRBD1. The V segment lost 4 bases and the J segment 7 bases; nucleotides outside the gene matches: 18. This CDR3 has 17 residues. Germline-derived CDR1 and CDR2 are MGHRA and YSYEKL.

The rearrangement uses TRBV6-1 and TRBJ1-4; D gene uncertain. Trimming took off 1 base at V and 4 bases at J, with 7 bases between the two ends. Per the germline V gene, CDR1 is MNHNS and CDR2 is SASEGT. This CDR3 spans 14 amino acids. The CDR3 DNA reads as TGTGCCAGCAGTGAAGGACTGATTAATGAAAAACTGTTTTTT. Translating it yields CASSEGLINEKLFF.

The V and J genes are TRBV11-2 and TRBJ2-3; the match to TRBD2 covers 9 bases. CDR1 is SGHAT and CDR2 is FQNNGV in the germline V gene. Losses at the gene ends were 3 bases for V and 3 bases for J; bases not matched to a gene: 4. The CDR3 is 15 amino acids. CDR3 residues: CASSLAGGGTDTQYF. For the CDR3, the DNA is TGTGCCAGCAGCTTGGCGGGAGGGGGGACAGATACGCAGTATTTT.

The V and J genes are TRBV11-2 and TRBJ2-3, with a tentative D call TRBD2 (5 bases). The CDR3 is 16 residues long. V was clipped by 1 base and J by 3 bases, with 14 bases between them. Germline CDR1 is SGHAT and CDR2 is FQNNGV. The CDR3 bases are TGTGCCAGCAGCTTAGTAGGACTGATCGCGACAGATACGCAGTATTTT. As protein: CASSLVGLIATDTQYF.

The chain links TRBV9 to TRBJ1-3; D unclear. This CDR3 has 16 residues. Germline CDR1 SGDLS, CDR2 YYNGEE. V was pared by 4 bases and J by 0 bases, with 14 bases between. Written as DNA, the CDR3 is TGTGCCAGCAGCCCCTCGCCCCTGGCCTCTGGAAACACCATATATTTT. This gives the protein CASSPSPLASGNTIYF.

V and J are TRBV3-1 (or the pseudogene TRBV3-2) and TRBJ1-1; D remains ambiguous. This CDR3 region has 13 residues. The germline gives CDR1 LGHDT, CDR2 YNNKEL (reference sequence). V was clipped by 1 base and J by 6 bases, with 9 bases between them. For the CDR3, the DNA is TGTGCCAGCAGCCAAGGGGCCTTATCTGAAGCTTTCTTT. The encoded protein is CASSQGALSEAFF.